The source of this TCR beta chain is a study of T cell responses to AZD1222 COVID-19 vaccine. V lost 4 bases, J lost 4 bases, and 5 bases stayed unmatched. The germline gives CDR1 LNHDA, CDR2 SQIVND (reference sequence). The length of the CDR3 is 16 residues. The table came from immunoSEQ multiplex PCR; TCRdb's copy has only in-frame clones and leaves some out. This table has some 140,000 clones, 85% to 95% appearing once. The TCR sequence derives from an adult who received the AZD1222 COVID-19 vaccine. The V and J genes are TRBV19 and TRBJ2-2, with 11 bases aligning to TRBD2. The sequencing here drew on peripheral blood, taken 28 days after the second AZD1222 dose. The CDR3 DNA follows: TGTGCCAGTAGTAACAGCGGGACTAGCGGCACCGGGGAGCTGTTTTTT. It yields the protein CASSNSGTSGTGELFF. Together with reference TRBV19 and TRBJ2-2, the CDR3 gives the full variable domain: DGGITQSPKYLFRKEGQNVTLSCEQNLNHDAMYWYRQDPGQGLRLIYYSQIVNDFQKGDIAEGYSVSREKKESFPLTVTSAQKNPTAFYLCASSNSGTSGTGELFFGEGSRLTVL.